This T cell receptor (beta chain) was recovered during a study of T cells after yellow fever vaccination. The wider study: SMART-Seq v4 Ultra Low Input prepared the low-cell-number fractions. General study results and limits: When the response was secondary, it was weaker but reached its peak faster, day 5 versus 15. Any FACS-sorted repertoire could hold abundant clonotypes that contaminate it from the bulk population.

Concerning this clonotype: Its antigen is not known.

The CDR3 length is 13 residues. The V and J ends lost 4 bases and 5 bases, in that order; junction bases with no gene match: 4. In germline, CDR1 is SQVTM, CDR2 ANQGSEA. UMIs and a universal primer site were added when TCR cDNA was made by 5'RACE template switching. Each CDR3 protein gets one entry after TCRdb re-called the 5' RACE reads with MiXCR. The data hold 300,000 to 400,000 distinct CDR3 sequences, with about 10% observed a single time. The chain is built from TRBV29-1 and TRBJ1-4, with TRBD1 matching over 7 bases. This TCR was sampled from a man between 18 and 35 years old who received the YFV17D yellow fever vaccine. The sample was CD4+ T cells sorted from PBMCs, taken 45 days after the yellow fever booster vaccination. CDR3 nucleotide sequence: TGCAGCGTTGGGGACAGACAAAATGAAAAACTGTTTTTT. It specifies CSVGDRQNEKLFF.